This T cell receptor (beta chain) was identified during a study of cytomegalovirus exposure and HLA in healthy donors. The PCR was carried out with 60 Vbeta primers and 13 Jbeta primers. Data came from immunoSEQ multiplex PCR; TCRdb stores just in-frame clones and leaves some out. In all, the sample yields 100,000 to 150,000 clones. The CDR3 totals 15 residues. In germline, CDR1 is SGHNT, CDR2 YYREEE (reference sequence). The ends lost 5 bases at V and 2 bases at J; junction bases unmatched: 6. The specimen sequenced was PBMCs. This chain uses TRBV5-4 with TRBJ2-3; TRBD2 matches at 9 bases. The receptor was derived from a woman aged 40 to 50 in good health and CMV-seronegative. The chain's CDR3 is CASRIGGGATDTQYF. The CDR3 DNA follows: TGTGCCAGCAGAATCGGCGGGGGGGCCACAGATACGCAGTATTTT.